In its sample, the clone carrying this TCR beta chain was seen once. Its target is unknown. Here immunoSEQ multiplex PCR was the method, and the copy in TCRdb shows in-frame clones only, minus some. Of more than 85,000 clones listed, around 96% are singletons. CDR1 is SGHVS and CDR2 is FQNEAQ in the germline V gene. The J segment lost 5 bases and the V segment lost 6 bases, leaving 3 bases of the junction unmatched. CDR3 length: 13 residues. The sample is drawn from a study of T cells in pancreatic ductal adenocarcinoma. Study-wide findings and caveats: Mean clonality was around 0.11 in tumors and around 0.065 in blood, not significantly different.

Surgery without prior neoadjuvant therapy was the treatment of the selected pancreatic ductal adenocarcinoma patients. Sequencing input: PBMCs. The V and J genes are TRBV7-8 and TRBJ1-5, with 8 bases matching TRBD1. This TCR was recovered from a human donor with pancreatic ductal adenocarcinoma. Here the CDR3 reads CASRSTGDQPQHF. Written as DNA, the CDR3 is TGTGCCAGCAGGTCGACAGGGGATCAGCCCCAGCATTTT.